There are a few counts of the clone carrying this TCR beta chain. In germline, CDR1 is MNHEY, CDR2 SMNVEV (reference sequence). V was cut by 3 bases and J by 0 bases, with 18 bases left in between. CDR3 length equals 17 residues. This sample stems from a study of identical twins. TCRdb reprocessed the 5' RACE reads via MiXCR and lists one record per CDR3 protein. This repertoire shows around 490,000 distinct CDR3 sequences, more than 20% found once; its top ten account for more than 0.4%. In addition, the sample was reused for a study of yellow fever vaccine responses in identical twins.

Sequenced input: CD4+ T cells sorted from blood. This receptor was identified in a young woman in good health. This chain links TRBV27 with TRBJ2-7; D ambiguous. CDR3 residues: CASSFPEVEPGSYEQYF. In DNA form, the CDR3 reads TGTGCCAGCAGTTTCCCGGAAGTCGAACCCGGCTCCTACGAGCAGTACTTC.